This entry lists 10 T cell receptor beta chains sequenced from one sample in a study of regulatory T cells in long-lasting Graves disease. As for time point: persistent/refractory GD, antithyroid drugs over 5 years with positive TRAb. Preparation of the TCR library used RNA extracted from PBMCs. Libraries of TCR beta came from iRepertoire HTBI primers plus Arm-PCR of CDR3 regions. TCRdb called the multiplex PCR reads again in MiXCR, with one record for every CDR3 protein. The sample lists 450,000 or so distinct CDR3 sequences, around a fifth occurring once. Sample: peripheral blood mononuclear cells (PBMCs), taken when the disease was refractory, from a patient treated with antithyroid drugs. These receptors came from a female donor with Graves disease.

This clonotype was observed a few times. The gene calls are TRBV19 and TRBJ1-5, with D perhaps matching TRBD1 (5 bases). Germline V CDR1 and CDR2: LNHDA, SQIVND (reference sequence). Trimming removed 5 bases from V and 3 bases from J, with 14 bases in between. The CDR3 is made up of 15 amino acids. CDR3 nucleotide sequence: TGTGCCAGTAGTTCGGGACCGAGCTTCAATCAGCCCCAGCATTTT. Translated: CASSSGPSFNQPQHF.

The chain recombines TRBV2 with TRBJ1-3; 7 nucleotides align to TRBD1. CDR1 SNHLY and CDR2 FYNNEI come from the germline V gene. V lost 5 bases, J lost 4 bases, and 8 bases stayed unmatched. The CDR3 has 15 residues. CDR3 sequence reads: CASSPRTGAGNTIYF. The CDR3 DNA reads as TGTGCCAGCAGTCCCCGGACAGGAGCGGGAAACACCATATATTTT.

J is TRBJ2-7 and V is TRBV4-1; D is unclear. CDR3 length: 12 amino acids. Germline values: CDR1 MGHRA, CDR2 YSYEKL. Deletions cut 1 base from V and 7 bases from J, with 8 bases between. DNA of the CDR3: TGCGCCAGCAGCCAAGTTATCGGAGAGCAGTACTTC. Translated, it gives CASSQVIGEQYF.

This clonotype has more than one count but fewer than ten. The chain recombines TRBV28 with TRBJ2-3, with 12 bases fitting TRBD2. This CDR3 region has 16 residues. Per germline, CDR1 MDHEN and CDR2 SYDVKM. The trim removed 2 bases at V and 7 bases at J, leaving 7 bases unmatched. CDR3 in DNA: TGTGCCAGCAGTTTAGCGACTAGCGGGAGATTGAATACGCAGTATTTT. Its translation is CASSLATSGRLNTQYF.

This clonotype was seen repeatedly, ten times or more. The chain has TRBV2 and TRBJ2-5; unclear D gene. V shed 6 bases and J shed 1 base, with 9 bases lying between them. The germline V gene encodes CDR1 SNHLY and CDR2 FYNNEI. The CDR3 has 13 residues. CDR3 nucleotide sequence: TGTGCCAGCAGACCGGAGCTCCAAGAGACCCAGTACTTC. Translation gives CASRPELQETQYF.

The chain employs TRBV29-1 and TRBJ2-7, with D hard to call. The CDR3 spans 13 residues. Germline CDR1 is SQVTM and CDR2 is ANQGSEA. Trimming pared 4 bases from V and 2 bases from J, leaving 12 bases between. The CDR3 reads CSVARTATYEQYF. The CDR3 nucleotides read TGCAGCGTTGCCCGGACCGCTACCTACGAGCAGTACTTC.

The rearrangement uses TRBV6-1 and TRBJ1-3; TRBD1 might be the D (5 bases). Trimming cost V 8 bases and J 3 bases, with 14 bases left between them. This CDR3 is 14 amino acids long. The germline CDR1 and CDR2 sequences are MNHNS and SASEGT. The DNA of the CDR3 is TGTGCCAGCTCCCGGGGGGGGTTTGGAAACACCATATATTTT. Amino acid sequence: CASSRGGFGNTIYF.

This clonotype was seen ten or more times. Here the CDR3 reads CASSPHQGPGNTIYF. CDR3 coding DNA: TGTGCCAGCAGTCCTCATCAGGGACCTGGAAACACCATATATTTT. V usage is TRBV7-2 and J usage is TRBJ1-3, with D possibly TRBD1 on 5 matching bases. Germline V gene data show CDR1 as SGHTA and CDR2 as FQGNSA. The CDR3 extends over 15 amino acids. V was clipped by 6 bases and J by 2 bases, with 14 bases between them.

This clonotype has a count of ten or more. The chain links TRBV28 to TRBJ1-5; D call uncertain. The CDR3 is 15 residues long. Looked up from germline, CDR1 is MDHEN and CDR2 is SYDVKM. V was clipped by 6 bases and J by 3 bases, with 15 bases between them. The CDR3 reads CASRTRTTPNQPQHF. DNA for the CDR3: TGTGCCAGCAGAACTCGGACGACCCCCAATCAGCCCCAGCATTTT. Filled out from reference TRBV28 and TRBJ1-5, the complete variable domain reads DVKVTQSSRYLVKRTGEKVFLECVQDMDHENMFWYRQDPGLGLRLIYFSYDVKMKEKGDIPEGYSVSREKKERFSLILESASTNQTSMYLCASRTRTTPNQPQHFGDGTRLSIL.

The rearrangement joins TRBV28 to TRBJ2-2; no clear D gene. Germline V gives CDR1 MDHEN, CDR2 SYDVKM. This CDR3 has 15 residues. Trimming cost V 10 bases and J 0 bases, with 15 bases left between them. The CDR3 nucleotides read TGTGCCACTAGGCTCATTGGAGCGAACACCGGGGAGCTGTTTTTT. It yields the protein CATRLIGANTGELFF.